What follows are 22 T cell receptor beta chains derived from one specimen sequenced in a study of T-cell reconstitution after alpha-beta-depleted transplantation in children. Construction of the TCRbeta library involved unique molecular identifiers. MiXCR, run by TCRdb on the PCR reads, gives a single entry per CDR3 protein. The table records about 980,000 distinct CDR3 sequences, roughly 29% of them present only once. The sequenced sample was PBMCs, mostly from graft donor cells, obtained 360 days after TCRalphabeta/CD19-depleted stem cell transplant. The receptors derive from a boy under two years old who had a stem cell transplant for SCID, so the T cells may come from the graft donor.

The chain combines TRBV20-1 with TRBJ2-5, with 11 bases identical to TRBD2. Germline lookup yields CDR1 DFQATT and CDR2 SNEGSKA (reference sequence). V lost 6 bases, J lost 3 bases, and 12 bases stayed unmatched. This CDR3 comprises 16 residues. As DNA, the CDR3 is TGCAGTGCCACTCCCATACTAGCGGGGGTCGAAGAGACCCAGTACTTC. Amino acid sequence: CSATPILAGVEETQYF.

V usage is TRBV5-1 and J usage is TRBJ1-1; TRBD1 is a possible D gene (5 bases). Germline values: CDR1 SGHRS, CDR2 YFSETQ. The CDR3 is 16 residues long. V was trimmed by 4 bases and J by 3 bases, leaving 19 bases between them. The CDR3 spells CASSPGWDLRYTEAFF. CDR3 DNA: TGCGCCAGCAGCCCTGGGTGGGACCTCCGTTACACTGAAGCTTTCTTT.

V is TRBV12-3 or TRBV12-4 and J is TRBJ2-2, with D uncertain. This CDR3 region has 11 residues. Trimming took off 8 bases at V and 6 bases at J, with 7 bases between the two ends. As DNA, the CDR3 is TGTGCCAGCGCGTGGGCCGGGGAGCTGTTTTTT. It specifies CASAWAGELFF.

The chain couples TRBV15 to TRBJ2-5, with 7 nucleotides matching TRBD2. This CDR3 comprises 16 residues. Germline V gene lookup returns CDR1 LNHNV and CDR2 YYDKDF (reference sequence). With 0 bases clipped from V and 5 bases from J, the junction kept 9 bases outside the gene matches. The CDR3: CATSRDWGGELETQYF. The CDR3 DNA follows: TGTGCCACCAGCAGAGATTGGGGGGGAGAGTTGGAGACCCAGTACTTC.

This clonotype turned up a few times. The V gene is TRBV27, the J gene TRBJ1-1, with TRBD1 identical over 7 bases. Per the germline V gene, CDR1 is MNHEY and CDR2 is SMNVEV (reference sequence). The CDR3 is 14 amino acids. V shed 6 bases, J shed 5 bases, and the junction held 9 bases outside the gene matches. The CDR3 protein is CASSLDPTGTEAFF. The CDR3 coding sequence is TGTGCCAGCAGCCTGGATCCGACAGGGACTGAAGCTTTCTTT.

The chain uses TRBV11-2 and TRBJ2-5, with 8 positions matching TRBD1. Germline CDR1 SGHAT, CDR2 FQNNGV. The V segment lost 0 bases and the J segment 3 bases; nucleotides outside the gene matches: 9. This CDR3 has 17 residues. The CDR3 reads CASSLDRTGIREETQYF. The DNA of the CDR3 is TGTGCCAGCAGCTTAGATCGGACAGGGATCAGGGAAGAGACCCAGTACTTC.

The chain carries TRBV9 and TRBJ2-7; D is perhaps TRBD1 (7 bases). V lost 3 bases and J lost 6, with 13 bases in between. This CDR3 has 13 residues. Germline V CDR1 and CDR2: SGDLS, YYNGEE. DNA for the CDR3: TGTGCCAGCAGCGCCCAGGGGGGTGTCGAGCAGTACTTC. It translates to CASSAQGGVEQYF.

A few counts support this clonotype. The chain is built from TRBV28 and TRBJ2-5; D is possibly TRBD1 or TRBD2 (5 bases each). Germline V lookup: CDR1 MDHEN, CDR2 SYDVKM. The CDR3 covers 16 residues. Trimming removed 5 bases at V and 0 bases at J, with 16 bases between. CDR3 residues: CASSRSGTGYQETQYF. The CDR3 bases are TGTGCCAGCAGTCGCTCCGGGACCGGGTACCAAGAGACCCAGTACTTC. The full variable domain, its missing parts supplied by reference TRBV28 and TRBJ2-5, is DVKVTQSSRYLVKRTGEKVFLECVQDMDHENMFWYRQDPGLGLRLIYFSYDVKMKEKGDIPEGYSVSREKKERFSLILESASTNQTSMYLCASSRSGTGYQETQYFGPGTRLLVL.

This clonotype has at least ten counts. The chain has TRBV7-2 and TRBJ1-1; no definite D call. The V end lost 3 bases, the J end lost 6 bases, and 11 bases lay between the germline ends. The CDR3 extends over 13 amino acids. Germline lookup yields CDR1 SGHTA and CDR2 FQGNSA. CDR3 coding DNA: TGTGCCAGCAGCTTGCGGCGGGCTGCTGAAGCTTTCTTT. Its protein is CASSLRRAAEAFF.

This clonotype turned up a few times. The rearrangement joins TRBV20-1 to TRBJ2-5; 9 bases are a match to TRBD2. Losses at the gene ends were 4 bases for V and 4 bases for J; bases not matched to a gene: 13. The germline CDR1 and CDR2 sequences are DFQATT and SNEGSKA (reference sequence). The CDR3 length is 16 residues. In nucleotides, the CDR3 is TGCAGTGCTACCACGAAATGGGGACTAGCTGGAGAGACCCAGTACTTC. The encoded protein is CSATTKWGLAGETQYF.

This clonotype was seen a handful of times. A read error may account for a junction end that differs from germline. J is TRBJ1-4 and V is TRBV18, with 9 positions matching TRBD1. Germline lookup yields CDR1 KGHSH and CDR2 LQKENI. CDR3 length equals 14 residues. The CDR3 DNA follows: TGTGCCAGCTCGCCCTTGAGATCGGACAGGGGAAAGGTTTTT. Protein sequence: CASSPLRSDRGKVF.

The chain recombines TRBV4-2 with TRBJ1-1; 8 bases are a match to TRBD1. V dropped 3 bases and J dropped 3; count of bases not matched to a gene: 9. CDR3 size: 16 residues. The germline V gene encodes CDR1 LGHNA and CDR2 YNFKEQ. The CDR3 sequence: CASSQEETGEDTEAFF. CDR3 DNA sequence: TGTGCCAGCAGCCAGGAAGAGACAGGGGAGGACACTGAAGCTTTCTTT.

In its sample, this clonotype was seen many times. The gene calls are TRBV7-8 and TRBJ2-1, with 8 bases lining up with TRBD2. The germline V gene has CDR1 SGHVS and CDR2 FQNEAQ. This CDR3 region has 13 residues. V lost 6 bases to trimming and J lost 4 bases; unmatched junction nucleotides: 2. The CDR3 DNA reads as TGTGCCAGCAGGCTAGCGGGTTACAATGAGCAGTTCTTC. Translation: CASRLAGYNEQFF.

Only a few counts were recorded for this clonotype. The chain is built from TRBV5-1 and TRBJ2-7; maybe TRBD2 (5 bases). Looked up from germline, CDR1 is SGHRS and CDR2 is YFSETQ. V lost 0 bases and J 0 bases, leaving 13 bases between the germline ends. The CDR3 contains 16 residues. CDR3 bases: TGCGCCAGCAGCTTGGTTCCGGGGTCTGTCTCCTACGAGCAGTACTTC. Residues: CASSLVPGSVSYEQYF.

This clonotype came up a few times. This chain connects TRBV10-3 to TRBJ1-6, with D possibly TRBD1 on 5 matching bases. The CDR3 runs to 15 residues. CDR1 and CDR2 from the germline V gene are ENHRY and SYGVKD. V was pared by 2 bases and J by 7 bases, with 12 bases between. The CDR3 DNA follows: TGTGCCATCAGTGAGCGGGGGATCTGGAATTCACCCCTCCACTTT. This sequence encodes CAISERGIWNSPLHF.

The rearrangement links TRBV10-3 to TRBJ1-1; D is uncertain. The CDR3 is 15 amino acids. Trimming cost V 2 bases and J 4 bases, with 14 bases left between them. The germline V gene has CDR1 ENHRY and CDR2 SYGVKD. The CDR3 DNA is TGTGCCATCAGTGAGGAGCTGGGTGGAGGCACTGAAGCTTTCTTT. The encoded protein is CAISEELGGGTEAFF.

The chain links TRBV20-1 to TRBJ1-4, with 7 bases identical to TRBD1. The J segment lost 8 bases and the V segment lost 5 bases, leaving 14 bases of the junction unmatched. CDR3 length equals 15 residues. The germline V gene encodes CDR1 DFQATT and CDR2 SNEGSKA (reference sequence). For the CDR3, the DNA is TGCAGTGCTCGACACCTTCTAGGGGGCAGGGAAAAACTGTTTTTT. This translates into CSARHLLGGREKLFF.

The chain has TRBV15 and TRBJ2-7, with 8 bases that match TRBD2. The CDR3 contains 15 residues. Germline loops: CDR1 LNHNV, CDR2 YYDKDF (reference sequence). V shed 0 bases and J 3 bases; nucleotides not matched to a gene: 4. The CDR3 DNA reads as TGTGCCACCAGCAGAGATGCGGGGGGAAGCTACGAGCAGTACTTC. Its protein is CATSRDAGGSYEQYF.

The chain carries TRBV7-6 and TRBJ1-6; tentative D call: TRBD1 (6 bases). The germline V and J ends were trimmed by 1 base and 7 bases, with 11 bases remaining between them. This CDR3 contains 15 residues. Germline values: CDR1 SGHVS, CDR2 FNYEAQ. Here the CDR3 reads CASSLGATGNSPLHF. For the CDR3, the DNA is TGTGCCAGCAGCTTAGGGGCAACAGGGAATTCACCCCTCCACTTT.

The table lists this clonotype with a count of one. The chain has TRBV2 and TRBJ2-4; 11 bases map to TRBD1. Unmatched junction bases numbered 14, after V lost 7 bases and J lost 0 bases. Germline-derived CDR1 and CDR2 are SNHLY and FYNNEI. The CDR3 consists of 19 residues. This CDR3 reads CASIERTGGAKLAKNIQYF. In DNA form, the CDR3 reads TGTGCCAGCATCGAGAGGACAGGGGGCGCGAAGTTAGCCAAAAACATTCAGTACTTC. Supplemented by reference TRBV2 and TRBJ2-4, the full variable domain reads EPEVTQTPSHQVTQMGQEVILRCVPISNHLYFYWYRQILGQKVEFLVSFYNNEISEKSEIFDDQFSVERPDGSNFTLKIRSTKLEDSAMYFCASIERTGGAKLAKNIQYFGAGTRLSVL.

J is TRBJ2-7 and V is TRBV12-3 or TRBV12-4; D possibly corresponds to TRBD2 (6 bases). V was cut by 6 bases and J by 7 bases, with 13 bases left in between. The CDR3 sequence is 12 residues long. CDR3 residues: CASSEGLLEQYF. CDR3 bases: TGTGCCAGCAGCGAGGGACTTCTAGAGCAGTACTTC.

In its sample, this clonotype was seen once. V and J are TRBV25-1 and TRBJ2-2, with 7 positions matching TRBD1. CDR1 is MGHDK, CDR2 SYGVNS, per germline. The V segment lost 4 bases and the J segment 5 bases; nucleotides outside the gene matches: 4. CDR3 length equals 14 residues. In nucleotides, the CDR3 is TGTGCCAGCAGTGGGGACAGATTAACCGGGGAGCTGTTTTTT. Its translation is CASSGDRLTGELFF.